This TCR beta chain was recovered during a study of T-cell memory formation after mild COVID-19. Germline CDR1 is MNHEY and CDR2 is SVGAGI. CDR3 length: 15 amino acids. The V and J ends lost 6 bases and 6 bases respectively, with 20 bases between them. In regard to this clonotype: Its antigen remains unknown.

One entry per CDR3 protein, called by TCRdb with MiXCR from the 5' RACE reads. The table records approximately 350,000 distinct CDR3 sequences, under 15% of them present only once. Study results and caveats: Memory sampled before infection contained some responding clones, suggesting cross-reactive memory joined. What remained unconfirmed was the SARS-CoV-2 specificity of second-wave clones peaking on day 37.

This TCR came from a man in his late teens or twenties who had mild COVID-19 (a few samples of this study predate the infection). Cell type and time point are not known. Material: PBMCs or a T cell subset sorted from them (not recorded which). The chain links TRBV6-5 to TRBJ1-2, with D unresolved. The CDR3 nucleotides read TGTGCCAGCAGACCCCGAGGGATCGATGACGATGGCTACACCTTC. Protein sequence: CASRPRGIDDDGYTF.